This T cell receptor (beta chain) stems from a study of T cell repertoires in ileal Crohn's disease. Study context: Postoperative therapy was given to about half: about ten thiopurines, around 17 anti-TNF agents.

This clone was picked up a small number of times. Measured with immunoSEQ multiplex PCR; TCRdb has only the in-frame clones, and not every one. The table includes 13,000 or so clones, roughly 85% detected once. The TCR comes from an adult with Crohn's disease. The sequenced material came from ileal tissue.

This CDR3 reads CASSLGTGARGYTF. The CDR3 bases are TGTGCCAGCAGCTTGGGGACAGGGGCACGCGGCTACACCTTC. V usage is TRBV5-6 and J usage is TRBJ1-2; 9 positions match TRBD1. The germline CDR1 and CDR2 sequences are SGHDT and YYEEEE. The CDR3 is made up of 14 amino acids. V gave up 0 bases and J gave up 8 bases; unmatched junction bases: 5.